The present entry profiles one T cell receptor (beta chain) with its context. The CDR3 totals 14 residues. The germline CDR1 and CDR2 sequences are SGHTA and FQGNSA. V was clipped by 5 bases and J by 7 bases, with 17 bases between them. TCRdb's table, derived via immunoSEQ multiplex PCR, lists solely in-frame clones and lacks some. The sample shows around 53,000 clones, about four fifths of them seen only once. The sample belongs to a study of blood T cell repertoires in COVID-19. Sequencing was performed on peripheral blood. V and J are TRBV7-2 and TRBJ1-2; the D gene is possibly TRBD1 (6 bases). The clonotype originates from a man between 65 and 85 years old with active COVID-19. The CDR3 nucleotides are TGTGCCAGCAGCGGCGGACAGTCTGTGGGTGGCTACACCTTC. Protein sequence: CASSGGQSVGGYTF.